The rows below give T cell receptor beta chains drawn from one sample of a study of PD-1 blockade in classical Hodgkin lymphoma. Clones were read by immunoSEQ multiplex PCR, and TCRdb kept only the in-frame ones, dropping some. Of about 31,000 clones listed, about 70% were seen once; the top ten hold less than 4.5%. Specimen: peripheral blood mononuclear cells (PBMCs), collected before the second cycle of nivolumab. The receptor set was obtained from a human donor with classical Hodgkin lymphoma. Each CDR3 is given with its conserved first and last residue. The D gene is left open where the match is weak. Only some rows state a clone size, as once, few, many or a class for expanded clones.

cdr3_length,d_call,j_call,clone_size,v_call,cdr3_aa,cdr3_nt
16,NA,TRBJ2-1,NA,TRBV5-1,CASSLVSSSRTGEQFF,TGCGCCAGCAGCTTGGTGAGCTCTTCACGAACAGGTGAGCAGTTCTTC
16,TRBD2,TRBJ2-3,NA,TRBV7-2,CASSATSGGYTDTQYF,TGTGCCAGCAGCGCGACTAGCGGGGGGTACACAGATACGCAGTATTTT
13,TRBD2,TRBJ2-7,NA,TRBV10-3,CAIMAGGSYEQYF,TGTGCCATCATGGCGGGAGGCTCCTACGAGCAGTACTTC
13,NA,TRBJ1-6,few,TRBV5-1,CASSLDFNSPLHF,TGCGCCAGCAGCTTGGACTTCAATTCACCCCTCCACTTT
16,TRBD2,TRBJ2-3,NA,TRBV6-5,CASSYSSGTSADTQYF,TGTGCCAGCAGTTACTCTTCGGGGACTAGCGCAGATACGCAGTATTTT
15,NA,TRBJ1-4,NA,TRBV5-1,CASSWGPGVPEKLFF,TGCGCCAGCAGCTGGGGGCCGGGGGTCCCAGAAAAACTGTTTTTT
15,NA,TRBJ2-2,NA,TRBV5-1,CASTTQAMNTGELFF,TGCGCCAGCACGACGCAGGCGATGAACACCGGGGAGCTGTTTTTT
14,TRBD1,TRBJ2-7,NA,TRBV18,CASSPRDRSHEQYF,TGTGCCAGCTCACCCCGGGACAGGTCCCACGAGCAGTACTTC
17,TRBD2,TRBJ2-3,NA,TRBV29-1,CSVEEPWTSGGTDTQYF,TGCAGCGTTGAAGAACCCTGGACTAGCGGGGGGACAGATACGCAGTATTTT
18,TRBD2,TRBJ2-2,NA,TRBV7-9,CASSSRMGGRAVSGELFF,TGTGCCAGCAGCTCCCGAATGGGCGGGAGGGCCGTCTCCGGGGAGCTGTTTTTT
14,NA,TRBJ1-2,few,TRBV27,CASGSAGAGYGYTF,TGTGCCAGCGGATCTGCGGGGGCGGGATATGGCTACACCTTC
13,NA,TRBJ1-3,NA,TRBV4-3,CASSQGAGNTIYF,TGCGCCAGCAGCCAGGGGGCTGGAAACACCATATATTTT
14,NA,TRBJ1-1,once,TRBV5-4,CASSLKTGNTEAFF,TGTGCCAGCAGCTTAAAGACAGGGAACACTGAAGCTTTCTTT
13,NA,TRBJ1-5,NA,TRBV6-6,CASSPGHSQPQHF,TGTGCCAGCAGTCCGGGGCACAGCCAGCCCCAGCATTTT
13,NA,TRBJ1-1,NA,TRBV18,CASQRGGNTEAFF,TGTGCCAGCCAGAGGGGTGGGAACACTGAAGCTTTCTTT
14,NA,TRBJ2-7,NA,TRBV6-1,CASSEAPRMGEQYF,TGTGCCAGCAGTGAAGCGCCCCGGATGGGCGAGCAGTACTTC
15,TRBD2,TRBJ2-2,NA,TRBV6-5,CASSLLVAGAGELFF,TGTGCCAGCAGCCTACTTGTAGCGGGAGCCGGGGAGCTGTTTTTT
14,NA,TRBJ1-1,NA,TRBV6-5,CASSSPGRYTEAFF,TGTGCCAGCAGCTCTCCGGGACGGTACACTGAAGCTTTCTTT
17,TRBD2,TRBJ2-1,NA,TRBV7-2,CASSPRSAGGQSNEQFF,TGTGCCAGCAGCCCCCGTTCGGCGGGAGGGCAGAGCAATGAGCAGTTCTTC
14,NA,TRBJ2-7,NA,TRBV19,CASSMGRRGYEQYF,TGTGCCAGTAGTATGGGACGCCGGGGTTACGAGCAGTACTTC
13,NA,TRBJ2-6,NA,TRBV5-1,CASSLGEANVLTF,TGCGCCAGCAGCTTGGGAGAGGCCAACGTCCTGACTTTC
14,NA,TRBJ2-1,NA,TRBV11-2,CASSLVGGGDEQFF,TGTGCCAGCAGCTTAGTCGGCGGGGGCGATGAGCAGTTCTTC